This TCR beta chain derives from a study of OX40 agonist ivuxolimab in advanced cancers. Study information: The study enrolled dose-escalation patients with hepatocellular carcinoma, melanoma, renal cell or head and neck cancer.

Produced via immunoSEQ multiplex PCR; TCRdb's table is partial and in-frame only. The sample carries 73,000 or so clones, over 75% recorded once. The CDR3 has 15 amino acids. Looked up from germline, CDR1 is MNHEY and CDR2 is SVGAGI. V was clipped by 2 bases and J by 2 bases, with 11 bases between them. The receptor's source is an adult with an advanced solid tumor such as melanoma, head and neck, liver or kidney cancer. The V gene is TRBV6-5, the J gene TRBJ2-3; D uncertain. The sample in question was CD4+ or CD8+ T cells sorted from blood, obtained in a trial of the OX40 agonist ivuxolimab. CDR3 residues: CASSYAGSDTDTQYF. Here the CDR3 DNA reads TGTGCCAGCAGTTACGCCGGCTCAGACACAGATACGCAGTATTTT.